The clone carrying this T cell receptor beta chain was counted between two and nine times. The data were taken from a study of tissue T cells after allogeneic stem cell transplantation. Median post-mortem interval was just under ten hours for GI, liver, skin and lymphoid tissues. TCRbeta CDR3 was sequenced at survey depth with template counts. TCRdb keeps only in-frame clones here, not all; method: immunoSEQ multiplex PCR. The data show some 10,000 clones, over 50% seen once. Sequences were derived from tissue from the stomach, sampled at autopsy. This TCR came from a male donor aged 60 or over with lung cancer.

In DNA, the CDR3 is TGTGCCAGCAGCTTAAGTCCAGCTTATACCGGGGAGCTGTTTTTT. The encoded protein is CASSLSPAYTGELFF. The V call is TRBV7-3, the J call TRBJ2-2; D is unclear. In germline, CDR1 is SGHTA, CDR2 FQGTGA. With 1 base removed from V and 5 bases from J, the gap between germline ends came to 11 bases. The CDR3 has 15 residues.